These 10 T cell receptor beta chains were sequenced from one sample in a study of T cell clonality in common variable immunodeficiency (dated by TCRdb to the mid-2010s). Library prep was done by the immunoSEQ multiplex PCR assay. TCRdb mirrors the immuneACCESS table, restricted to in-frame sequences. Some clones are absent from its copies; in checked studies, under half trace to an unresolved V gene, and the reason for the others is unknown. This sample contains about 45,000 clones, none of which is a singleton. The top ten clones comprise more than 9% of the sample. The sequenced sample was peripheral blood mononuclear cells. All receptors derive from a person between 18 and 70 years old in good health.

Ten or more counts support this clone. The read ends 3 residues before the CDR3 terminus; that terminus is restored from the germline J gene. This chain uses TRBV6-2 or TRBV6-3 with TRBJ1-5; D gene uncertain. V gave up 5 bases and J gave up 3 bases, with 14 bases separating them. This CDR3 contains 15 residues. Per the germline V gene, CDR1 is MNHEY and CDR2 is SVGEGT. The CDR3 reads CASSRFMASNQPQHF. The CDR3 bases that were read are TGTGCCAGCAGTCGATTCATGGCCTCCAATCAGCCC.

This clone has at least ten counts. The read halts 3 residues ahead of the CDR3 end, with the missing end drawn from the germline J gene. V gene TRBV12-3 or TRBV12-4 combines with J gene TRBJ2-1, with D hard to call. V dropped 3 bases and J dropped 0 bases, with 9 bases sitting between them. This CDR3 region has 15 residues. The sequenced CDR3 bases are TGTGCCAGCAGTTTTTTGACTTCCTCCTACAATGAG. Translation gives CASSFLTSSYNE. The CDR3 as a whole reads CASSFLTSSYNEQFF.

This clone was found many times. The read gets to within 3 residues of the CDR3 end, and the germline J gene fills in the rest. The J gene is TRBJ2-1, the V gene TRBV4-1; TRBD1 matches 8 bases. Germline loops: CDR1 MGHRA, CDR2 YSYEKL. The CDR3 extends over 17 amino acids. The junction had 8 bases not matched to a gene; V was cut back by 0 bases and J by 4 bases. The chain's CDR3 is CASSQDRRDRSYNEQFF. CDR3 bases read: TGCGCCAGCAGCCAAGATCGCCGGGACAGGTCTTACAATGAG.

Points on this clone: The junction departs from the called germline gene at one end, perhaps through a read error. The observed sequence ends 3 residues before the CDR3 terminus, with the missing tail filled in from the germline J gene. V gene TRBV7-9 combines with J gene TRBJ2-2; unclear D gene. This CDR3 spans 14 amino acids. Germline values: CDR1 SEHNR, CDR2 FQNEAQ (reference sequence). The DNA read from the CDR3 is TGTTCCAGCAGCTTAATCCTCTTGAGCGAAAAG. Translated: CSSSLILLSEK. The entire CDR3 is CSSSLILLSEKLFF.

This clone was seen ten or more times. The CDR3 end lies 3 residues beyond the end of the read and is filled in from the germline J gene. The chain links TRBV7-2 to TRBJ2-1; weak D call: TRBD2 (6 bases). The CDR3 is 14 residues long. CDR1 and CDR2 from the germline V gene are SGHTA and FQGNSA. The V end was cut by 5 bases, the J end by 9 bases, with 17 bases between. CDR3 DNA, as far as it was read: TGTGCCAGCAGCCCGCGGGGTGAGGGCGGTGAG. Translating gives CASSPRGEGGE. The CDR3 in full is CASSPRGEGGEQFF.

This clone has a count of ten or more. Coverage ceases 3 residues before the CDR3 finishes, and the germline J gene fills in the end. The rearrangement links TRBV2 to TRBJ2-3; D gene ambiguous. This CDR3 spans 15 amino acids. Germline V gene sequence: CDR1 SNHLY, CDR2 FYNNEI. The V end lost 3 bases, the J end lost 3 bases, and 13 bases lay between the germline ends. This chain's CDR3 is CASSDLVRATDTQYF. Partial CDR3 DNA: TGTGCCAGCAGTGATCTAGTCAGAGCTACAGATACG.

This clone occurred many times. The sequenced part of the CDR3 DNA is TGTGCCAGCAGCCCCCGGGGGGGGGCCTACGAG. Translation: CASSPRGGAYE. Given in full, the CDR3 is CASSPRGGAYEQYF. The chain carries TRBV7-3 and TRBJ2-7, with 8 positions matching TRBD2. The missing CDR3 end, 3 residues past where the read stops, is filled in from the germline J gene. From germline, CDR1 is SGHTA and CDR2 FQGTGA. This CDR3 has 14 amino acids. V shed 5 bases and J 2 bases; nucleotides not matched to a gene: 5.

This clone was recorded at least ten times. Partial CDR3 DNA: TGTGCCAGTAGTATTACTTCTGAAAAA. Its protein is CASSITSEK. The CDR3 as a whole reads CASSITSEKLFF. The chain has TRBV19 and TRBJ1-4; D gene ambiguous. Read sequence stops 3 residues before the CDR3 end, and the germline J gene provides the missing end. The V gene's germline CDR1 is LNHDA and CDR2 SQIVND (reference sequence). V dropped 3 bases and J dropped 7 bases, with 6 bases sitting between them. The CDR3 is made up of 12 amino acids.

This clone was counted at least ten times. The read comes to an end 3 residues before the CDR3 does, leaving the germline J gene to fill in the end. The chain has TRBV19 and TRBJ1-1; TRBD1 aligns across 7 bases. The germline CDR1 and CDR2 sequences are LNHDA and SQIVND (reference sequence). The CDR3 spans 13 residues. The ends lost 6 bases at V and 3 bases at J; junction bases unmatched: 4. The sequenced part of the CDR3 DNA is TGTGCCAGTAGGACACAGGGGTACACTGAA. Encoded protein: CASRTQGYTE. The whole CDR3 sequence reads CASRTQGYTEAFF.

This clone occurred many times. The read is 3 residues too short to cover the CDR3 end, so that end is filled in from the germline J gene. The V call is TRBV18, the J call TRBJ2-1; 9 bases agree with TRBD2. The CDR3 totals 14 residues. Per germline, CDR1 KGHSH and CDR2 LQKENI. V lost 3 bases, J lost 7 bases, and 4 bases stayed unmatched. CDR3 protein: CASSPLAGENEQFF. The covered CDR3 bases are TGTGCCAGCTCACCTTTAGCGGGGGAAAATGAG.